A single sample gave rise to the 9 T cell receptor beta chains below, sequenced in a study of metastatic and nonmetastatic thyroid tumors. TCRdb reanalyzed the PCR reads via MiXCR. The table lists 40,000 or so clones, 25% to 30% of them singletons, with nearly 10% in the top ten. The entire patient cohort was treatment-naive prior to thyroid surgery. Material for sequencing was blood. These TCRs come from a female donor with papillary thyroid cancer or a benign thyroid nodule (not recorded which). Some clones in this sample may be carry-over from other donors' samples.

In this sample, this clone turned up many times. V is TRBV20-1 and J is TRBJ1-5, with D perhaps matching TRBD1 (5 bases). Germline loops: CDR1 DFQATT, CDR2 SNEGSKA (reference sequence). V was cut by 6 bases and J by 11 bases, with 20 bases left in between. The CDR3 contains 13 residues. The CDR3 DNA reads TGCAGTGCCGTTCGTACAGCCCTACAGGCCCAGCATTTT. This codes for CSAVRTALQAQHF.

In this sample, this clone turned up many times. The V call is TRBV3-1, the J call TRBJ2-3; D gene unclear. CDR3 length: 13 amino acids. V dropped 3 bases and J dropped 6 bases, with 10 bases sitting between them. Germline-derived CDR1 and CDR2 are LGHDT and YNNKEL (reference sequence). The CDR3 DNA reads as TGTGCCAGCAGCCAGTCCCTTCGGGATACGCAGTATTTT. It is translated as CASSQSLRDTQYF.

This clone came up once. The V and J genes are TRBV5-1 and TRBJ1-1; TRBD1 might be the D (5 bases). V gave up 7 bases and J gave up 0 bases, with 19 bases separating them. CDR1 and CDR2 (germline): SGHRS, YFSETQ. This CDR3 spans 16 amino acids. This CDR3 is CASSSVTGWMNTEAFF. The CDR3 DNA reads TGCGCCAGCTCAAGCGTTACAGGCTGGATGAACACTGAAGCTTTCTTT.

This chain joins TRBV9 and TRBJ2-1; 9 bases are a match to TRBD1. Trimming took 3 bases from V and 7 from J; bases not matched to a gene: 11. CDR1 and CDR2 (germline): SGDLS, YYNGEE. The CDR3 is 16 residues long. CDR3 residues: CASSADNRGRWNEQFF. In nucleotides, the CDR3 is TGTGCCAGCAGCGCGGACAACAGGGGGCGATGGAATGAGCAGTTCTTC.

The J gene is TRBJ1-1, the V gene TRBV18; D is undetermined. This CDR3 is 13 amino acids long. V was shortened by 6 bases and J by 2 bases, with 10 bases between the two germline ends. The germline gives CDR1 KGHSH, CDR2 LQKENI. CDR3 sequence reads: CASSLGENTEAFF. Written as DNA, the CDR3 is TGTGCCAGCTCCCTTGGGGAAAACACTGAAGCTTTCTTT.

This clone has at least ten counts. DNA of the CDR3: TGCGCCAGCAGTGAATGGGACGGGGCATCCTACGAGCAGTACTTC. Translating it yields CASSEWDGASYEQYF. The chain links TRBV10-1 to TRBJ2-7; D is tentatively TRBD1 or TRBD2 (5 bases each). This CDR3 is 15 amino acids long. Germline lookup yields CDR1 WNHNN and CDR2 SYGVQD (reference sequence). The V end lost 3 bases, the J end lost 1 base, and 13 bases lay between the germline ends.

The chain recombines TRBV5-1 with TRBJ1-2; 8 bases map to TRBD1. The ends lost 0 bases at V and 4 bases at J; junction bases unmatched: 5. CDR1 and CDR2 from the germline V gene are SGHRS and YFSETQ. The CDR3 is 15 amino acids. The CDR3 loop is CASSLDRQGFYGYTF. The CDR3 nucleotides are TGCGCCAGCAGCTTGGATCGACAGGGGTTCTATGGCTACACCTTC.

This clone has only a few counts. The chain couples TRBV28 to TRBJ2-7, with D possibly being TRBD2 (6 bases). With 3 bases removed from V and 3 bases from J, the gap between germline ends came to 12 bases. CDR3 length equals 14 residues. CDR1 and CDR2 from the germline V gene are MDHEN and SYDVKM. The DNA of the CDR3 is TGTGCCAGCAGTTTTGCGGGACCATTCTACGAGCAGTACTTC. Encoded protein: CASSFAGPFYEQYF.

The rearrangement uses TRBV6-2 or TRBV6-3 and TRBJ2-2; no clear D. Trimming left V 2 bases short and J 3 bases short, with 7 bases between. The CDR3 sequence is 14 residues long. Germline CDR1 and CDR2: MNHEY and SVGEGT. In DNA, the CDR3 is TGTGCCAGCAGTTACACCACAGACACCGGGGAGCTGTTTTTT. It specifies CASSYTTDTGELFF.